The next 22 T cell receptor beta chains were all read from a single sample in a study of T cell responses to AZD1222 COVID-19 vaccine. Clones were sequenced by immunoSEQ multiplex PCR, and TCRdb holds only the in-frame ones, with some missing. Of around 84,000 clones in the sample, about 85% were seen once. Sequenced here: peripheral blood, sampled on day 0 of AZD1222 vaccination. These receptors were taken from an adult in good health.

The V gene is TRBV11-2, the J gene TRBJ1-4, with TRBD1 matching 7 bases. Germline values: CDR1 SGHAT, CDR2 FQNNGV. The CDR3 is 12 residues long. J gave up 7 bases and V 4 bases, and 0 bases lay outside the gene matches. CDR3 DNA: TGTGCCAGCAGCTCAGGGGGTGAAAAACTGTTTTTT. Its protein is CASSSGGEKLFF.

CDR3 in amino acids: CASRTGGGYTF. In DNA form, the CDR3 reads TGTGCCAGCAGGACAGGGGGTGGCTACACCTTC. The rearrangement links TRBV6-5 to TRBJ1-2; 9 positions agree with TRBD1. V lost 6 bases and J lost 7; bases outside the gene matches: 0. CDR1 and CDR2 from the germline V gene are MNHEY and SVGAGI. CDR3 size: 11 residues.

The rearrangement joins TRBV9 to TRBJ1-2, with D tentatively TRBD1 (6 bases). CDR3 length: 17 amino acids. CDR1 and CDR2 from the germline V gene are SGDLS and YYNGEE. V shed 4 bases and J shed 0 bases, with 19 bases lying between them. The CDR3 here is CASSQSLRQASNYGYTF. In DNA, the CDR3 is TGTGCCAGCAGCCAATCCCTTAGACAGGCTTCTAACTATGGCTACACCTTC.

V is TRBV7-9 and J is TRBJ2-3, with D possibly matching TRBD1 (5 bases). The CDR3 is made up of 17 amino acids. Germline lookup yields CDR1 SEHNR and CDR2 FQNEAQ (reference sequence). V shed 6 bases and J shed 1 base, with 20 bases lying between them. The CDR3 DNA reads TGTGCCAGCAGGGGGCCCAGGACCCAAAGCCGCACAGATACGCAGTATTTT. It is translated as CASRGPRTQSRTDTQYF.

The chain employs TRBV15 and TRBJ1-1; a possible D gene is TRBD1 (5 bases). The CDR3 covers 15 residues. With 8 bases removed from V and 1 base from J, the gap between germline ends came to 17 bases. The germline gives CDR1 LNHNV, CDR2 YYDKDF (reference sequence). CDR3 loop: CATAPVGAPNTEAFF. The DNA for the CDR3 is TGTGCCACCGCTCCGGTCGGGGCCCCGAACACTGAAGCTTTCTTT.

By sample share, this clone is medium-sized. The chain carries TRBV7-9 and TRBJ2-7; possible D gene TRBD2, 5 bases. This CDR3 has 12 amino acids. Germline-derived CDR1 and CDR2 are SEHNR and FQNEAQ (reference sequence). V was pared by 5 bases and J by 4 bases, with 9 bases between. The CDR3 DNA follows: TGTGCCAGCAGCCCTAGGGAGTACGAGCAGTACTTC. Its protein is CASSPREYEQYF.

The chain recombines TRBV27 with TRBJ2-3; TRBD1 matches at 10 bases. The V and J ends lost 9 bases and 5 bases, in that order; junction bases with no gene match: 2. The V gene's germline CDR1 is MNHEY and CDR2 SMNVEV (reference sequence). The CDR3 sequence is 12 residues long. DNA for the CDR3: TGTGCCAGTAGGGACAGGGGAGATACGCAGTATTTT. Amino acid sequence: CASRDRGDTQYF.

The CDR3 is CASRSGLAVGEQFF. The CDR3 DNA sequence: TGTGCCAGCAGAAGTGGACTAGCGGTAGGGGAGCAGTTCTTC. This chain uses TRBV6-5 with TRBJ2-1; 10 positions agree with TRBD2. The CDR3 totals 14 residues. Unmatched junction bases numbered 9, after V lost 6 bases and J lost 10 bases. The germline CDR1 and CDR2 sequences are MNHEY and SVGAGI.

V usage is TRBV14 and J usage is TRBJ2-2, with a weak D call TRBD2 (6 bases). V lost 4 bases and J lost 4, with 19 bases in between. Germline V gives CDR1 SGHDN, CDR2 FVKESK. CDR3 size: 17 residues. The CDR3 DNA follows: TGTGCCAGCAGCCCGGACTACCCTAACATAGGCACCGGGGAGCTGTTTTTT. Translation: CASSPDYPNIGTGELFF.

V and J are TRBV5-4 and TRBJ2-3; 11 bases map to TRBD2. V shed 4 bases and J 2 bases; nucleotides not matched to a gene: 9. The CDR3 is 17 amino acids. The germline gives CDR1 SGHNT, CDR2 YYREEE (reference sequence). As DNA, the CDR3 is TGTGCCAGCAGCCAATTTGTAGCGGGAGGGCCCACAGATACGCAGTATTTT. It specifies CASSQFVAGGPTDTQYF.

This clone appeared a few times. This sequence joins TRBV14 and TRBJ1-1; D remains ambiguous. There are 12 residues in the CDR3. V gave up 1 base and J gave up 4 bases, with 4 bases separating them. The germline V gene has CDR1 SGHDN and CDR2 FVKESK. The CDR3 DNA follows: TGTGCCAGCAGCCAAGTAGGCACTGAAGCTTTCTTT. Its protein is CASSQVGTEAFF.

V gene TRBV5-1 combines with J gene TRBJ2-2; D possibly corresponds to TRBD2 (6 bases). The ends were cut back, 1 base at V and 2 bases at J, with 12 bases in the middle. The germline gives CDR1 SGHRS, CDR2 YFSETQ. This CDR3 comprises 16 residues. The CDR3 loop is CASSLWGTLNTGELFF. The CDR3 DNA follows: TGCGCCAGCAGCTTGTGGGGGACTCTAAACACCGGGGAGCTGTTTTTT.

The V gene is TRBV3-1 (or the pseudogene TRBV3-2), the J gene TRBJ2-2; possibly TRBD2 for D (5 bases). This CDR3 has 15 residues. Trimming cost V 2 bases and J 7 bases, with 14 bases left between them. CDR1 and CDR2 (germline): LGHDT, YNNKEL (reference sequence). CDR3 in amino acids: CASSQHGIVNGELFF. The CDR3 DNA reads TGTGCCAGCAGCCAACACGGGATAGTGAACGGGGAGCTGTTTTTT.

This clone was found once. The chain recombines TRBV23-1 with TRBJ2-3; tentative D call: TRBD2 (7 bases). TRBV23-1 is an ORF, and what it does is uncertain. Trimming cost V 2 bases and J 5 bases, with 14 bases left between them. The CDR3 consists of 15 residues. CDR3 residues: CASSQEGGRGDTQYF. In nucleotides, the CDR3 is TGCGCCAGCAGTCAAGAGGGGGGGCGAGGAGATACGCAGTATTTT.

The chain recombines TRBV12-5 with TRBJ2-3; no reliable D call. From germline, CDR1 is LGHNT and CDR2 FRNRAP. The V end was cut by 6 bases, the J end by 1 base, with 5 bases between. The CDR3 runs to 12 residues. The CDR3 DNA reads TGTGCTAGTGGCTTTGGCACAGATACGCAGTATTTT. This encodes CASGFGTDTQYF.

The V gene is TRBV6-1, the J gene TRBJ1-5; D uncertain. Trimming pared 2 bases from V and 2 bases from J, leaving 7 bases between. This CDR3 is 14 amino acids long. Germline values: CDR1 MNHNS, CDR2 SASEGT. The CDR3 DNA follows: TGTGCCAGCAGTGAATTGATAGGCAATCAGCCCCAGCATTTT. Protein sequence: CASSELIGNQPQHF.

The DNA for the CDR3 is TGCGCCAGCAGCTTGGTCCCGGGGACTTTAGTTAACTATGGCTACACCTTC. Translated, it gives CASSLVPGTLVNYGYTF. The chain is built from TRBV5-1 and TRBJ1-2; D perhaps matches TRBD1 (5 bases). Germline CDR1 is SGHRS and CDR2 is YFSETQ. The V end was cut by 0 bases, the J end by 1 base, with 16 bases between. The CDR3 covers 17 residues. The full variable domain, rest sourced from reference TRBV5-1 and TRBJ1-2, is KAGVTQTPRYLIKTRGQQVTLSCSPISGHRSVSWYQQTPGQGLQFLFEYFSETQRNKGNFPGRFSGRQFSNSRSEMNVSTLELGDSALYLCASSLVPGTLVNYGYTFGSGTRLTVV.

CDR3 DNA: TGTGCCAGTAGTATAGTTTTCAGACAGGGCGATGAGCAGTTCTTC. Protein sequence: CASSIVFRQGDEQFF. The rearrangement joins TRBV19 to TRBJ2-1; 7 bases are shared with TRBD1. There are 15 residues in the CDR3. Trimming removed 1 base from V and 8 bases from J; junction bases left unmatched: 8. Germline V gene lookup returns CDR1 LNHDA and CDR2 SQIVND (reference sequence). The full variable domain, its missing parts supplied by reference TRBV19 and TRBJ2-1, is DGGITQSPKYLFRKEGQNVTLSCEQNLNHDAMYWYRQDPGQGLRLIYYSQIVNDFQKGDIAEGYSVSREKKESFPLTVTSAQKNPTAFYLCASSIVFRQGDEQFFGPGTRLTVL.

The chain couples TRBV19 to TRBJ1-1, with D maybe TRBD1 (5 bases). Germline values: CDR1 LNHDA, CDR2 SQIVND (reference sequence). The CDR3 is 14 amino acids. Between the trimmed V and J ends, which lost 7 bases and 1 base, there was a span of 13 bases. DNA of the CDR3: TGTGCCAGTAAGAAGGACAAGGAGAACACTGAAGCTTTCTTT. Amino acid sequence: CASKKDKENTEAFF.

The chain has TRBV30 and TRBJ1-3; a weak D match, TRBD1 (5 bases). The CDR3 length is 13 residues. V was trimmed by 1 base and J by 4 bases, leaving 8 bases between them. CDR1 is GTSNPN and CDR2 is SVGIG in the germline V gene (reference sequence). Here the CDR3 DNA reads TGTGCCTGGAGTGGGTCAGGGGGAAACACCATATATTTT. Its protein is CAWSGSGGNTIYF.

The chain carries TRBV6-5 and TRBJ2-5, with TRBD2 matching 7 bases. The germline gives CDR1 MNHEY, CDR2 SVGAGI. The CDR3 is made up of 15 amino acids. J was trimmed by 5 bases and V by 0 bases; bases with no gene match: 6. For the CDR3, the DNA is TGTGCCAGCAGTTACTCTGGCGGGAGTGGGGAGACCCAGTACTTC. It is translated as CASSYSGGSGETQYF.

The chain has TRBV18 and TRBJ1-1; D is possibly TRBD1 (5 bases). The V and J ends lost 2 bases and 5 bases respectively, with 15 bases between them. This CDR3 is 15 amino acids long. Per germline, CDR1 KGHSH and CDR2 LQKENI. The CDR3 here is CASSPMGGVDTEAFF. In DNA, the CDR3 is TGTGCCAGCTCACCAATGGGGGGGGTTGATACTGAAGCTTTCTTT.